The present T cell receptor (beta chain) was sequenced within a study of memory CD4+ T cells and cytomegalovirus serostatus. Notes on the study in general: Suggested: most of the CMV-linked TCR signature lies in CD4+ memory cells. Median bootstrapped AUC for CMV status was just over 0.94 originally, around 0.91 US-trained.

Single viable CD3+CD4+CD8-CD45RO+ cells were sorted as the memory CD4+ T cells. Donors' CMV status reflects serum IgG against pp150, pp28, p38, p52. For this clone: Its specificity is unknown.

Libraries were prepared by immunoSEQ multiplex PCR; TCRdb keeps only in-frame clonotypes and omits some of them. The repertoire consists of 35,000 to 50,000 clones, with 65% to 85% occurring once and the leading ten covering approximately 0.55%. The CDR3 spans 13 residues. Germline-derived CDR1 and CDR2 are SQVTM and ANQGSEA. V was clipped by 7 bases and J by 8 bases; unmatched bases: 10. The sequence was collected from an adult in good health and CMV-seronegative. This chain joins TRBV29-1 and TRBJ2-7, with 11 bases identical to TRBD2. Sequencing used memory CD4+ T cells from blood. CDR3 nucleotide sequence: TGCAGCGGCACGGCGTTAGCGGGGGGGCAGCAGTACTTC. Its translation: CSGTALAGGQQYF.